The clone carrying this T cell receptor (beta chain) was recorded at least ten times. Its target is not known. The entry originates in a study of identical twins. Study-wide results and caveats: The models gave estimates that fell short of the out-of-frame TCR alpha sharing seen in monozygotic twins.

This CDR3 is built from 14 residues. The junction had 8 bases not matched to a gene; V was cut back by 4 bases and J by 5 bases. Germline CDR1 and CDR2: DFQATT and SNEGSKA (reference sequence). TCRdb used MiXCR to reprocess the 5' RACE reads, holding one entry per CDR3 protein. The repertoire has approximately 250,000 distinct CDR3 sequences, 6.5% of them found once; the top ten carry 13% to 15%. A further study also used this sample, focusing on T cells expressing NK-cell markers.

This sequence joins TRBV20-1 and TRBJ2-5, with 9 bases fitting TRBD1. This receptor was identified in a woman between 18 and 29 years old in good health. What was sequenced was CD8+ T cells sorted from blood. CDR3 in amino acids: CSATGTGKIETQYF. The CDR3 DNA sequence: TGCAGTGCTACCGGGACAGGGAAAATCGAGACCCAGTACTTC.